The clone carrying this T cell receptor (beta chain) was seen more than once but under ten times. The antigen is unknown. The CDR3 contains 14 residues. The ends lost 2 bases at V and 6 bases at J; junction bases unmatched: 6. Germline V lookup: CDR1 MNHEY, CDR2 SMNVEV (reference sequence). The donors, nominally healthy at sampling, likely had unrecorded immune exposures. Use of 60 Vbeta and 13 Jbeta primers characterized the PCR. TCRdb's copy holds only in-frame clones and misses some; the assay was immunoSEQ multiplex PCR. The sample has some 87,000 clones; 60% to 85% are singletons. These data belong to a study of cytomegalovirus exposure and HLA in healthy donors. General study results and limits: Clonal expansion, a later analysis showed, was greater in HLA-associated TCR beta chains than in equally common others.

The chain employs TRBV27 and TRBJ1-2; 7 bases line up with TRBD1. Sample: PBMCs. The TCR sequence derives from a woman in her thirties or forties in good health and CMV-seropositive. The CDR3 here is CASSLAGRGHGYTF. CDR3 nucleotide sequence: TGTGCCAGCAGTTTAGCAGGAAGGGGGCATGGCTACACCTTC.